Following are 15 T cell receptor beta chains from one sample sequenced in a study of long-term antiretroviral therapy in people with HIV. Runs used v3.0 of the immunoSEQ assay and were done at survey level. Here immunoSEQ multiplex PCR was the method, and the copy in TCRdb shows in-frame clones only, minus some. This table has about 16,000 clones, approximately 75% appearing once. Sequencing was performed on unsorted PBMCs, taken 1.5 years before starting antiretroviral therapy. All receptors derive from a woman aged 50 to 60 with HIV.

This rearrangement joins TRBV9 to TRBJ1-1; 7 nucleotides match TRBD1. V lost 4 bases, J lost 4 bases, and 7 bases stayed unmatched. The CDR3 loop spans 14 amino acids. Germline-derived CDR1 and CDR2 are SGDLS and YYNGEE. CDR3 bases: TGTGCCAGCAGCCTGACAGGGATTGGCACTGAAGCTTTCTTT. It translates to CASSLTGIGTEAFF.

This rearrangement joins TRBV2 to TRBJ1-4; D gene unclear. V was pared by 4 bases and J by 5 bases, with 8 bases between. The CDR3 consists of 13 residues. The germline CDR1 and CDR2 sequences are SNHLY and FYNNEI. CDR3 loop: CASSGQPNEKLFF. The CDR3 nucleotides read TGTGCCAGCAGTGGACAACCAAATGAAAAACTGTTTTTT.

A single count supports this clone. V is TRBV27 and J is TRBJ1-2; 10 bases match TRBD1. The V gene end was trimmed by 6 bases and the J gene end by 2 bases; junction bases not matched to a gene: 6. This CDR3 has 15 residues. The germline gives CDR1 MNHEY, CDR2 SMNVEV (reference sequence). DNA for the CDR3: TGTGCCAGCAGCGATCGGGACAGGGGAAACTATGGCTACACCTTC. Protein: CASSDRDRGNYGYTF.

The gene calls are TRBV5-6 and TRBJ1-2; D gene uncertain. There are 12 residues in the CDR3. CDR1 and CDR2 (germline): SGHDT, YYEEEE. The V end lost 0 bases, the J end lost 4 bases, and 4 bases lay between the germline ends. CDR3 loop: CASSLETYGYTF. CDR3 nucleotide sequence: TGTGCCAGCAGCTTGGAGACCTATGGCTACACCTTC.

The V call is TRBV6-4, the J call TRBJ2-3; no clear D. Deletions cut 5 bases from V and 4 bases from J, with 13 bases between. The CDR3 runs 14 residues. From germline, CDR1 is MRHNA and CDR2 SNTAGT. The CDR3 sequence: CASSLLASSDTQYF. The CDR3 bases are TGTGCCAGCAGTCTGCTCGCCTCCTCAGATACGCAGTATTTT.

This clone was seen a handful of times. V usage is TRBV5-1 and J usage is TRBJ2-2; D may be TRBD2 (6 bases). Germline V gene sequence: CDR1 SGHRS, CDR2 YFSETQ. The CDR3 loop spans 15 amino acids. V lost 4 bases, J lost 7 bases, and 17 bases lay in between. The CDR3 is CASSAGLREYGELFF. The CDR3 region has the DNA TGCGCCAGCAGCGCGGGCCTCCGGGAGTACGGGGAGCTGTTTTTT.

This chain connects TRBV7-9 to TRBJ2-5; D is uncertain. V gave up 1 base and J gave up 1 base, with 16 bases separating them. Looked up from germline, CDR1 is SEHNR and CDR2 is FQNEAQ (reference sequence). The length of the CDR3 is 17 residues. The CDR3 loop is CASSLGLWGNGQETQYF. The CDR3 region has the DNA TGTGCCAGCAGCTTAGGATTGTGGGGAAATGGCCAAGAGACCCAGTACTTC.

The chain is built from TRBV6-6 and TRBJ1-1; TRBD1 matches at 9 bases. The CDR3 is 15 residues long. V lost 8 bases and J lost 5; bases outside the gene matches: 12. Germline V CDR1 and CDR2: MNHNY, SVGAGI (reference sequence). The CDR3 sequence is CASGPETGGYTEAFF. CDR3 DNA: TGTGCCAGCGGACCTGAGACAGGGGGTTATACTGAAGCTTTCTTT.

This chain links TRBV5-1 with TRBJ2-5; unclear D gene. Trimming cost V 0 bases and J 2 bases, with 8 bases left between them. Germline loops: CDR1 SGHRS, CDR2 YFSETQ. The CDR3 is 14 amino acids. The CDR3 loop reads CASSLGQQQETQYF. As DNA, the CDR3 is TGCGCCAGCAGCTTGGGTCAGCAACAAGAGACCCAGTACTTC. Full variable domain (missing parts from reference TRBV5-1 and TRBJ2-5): KAGVTQTPRYLIKTRGQQVTLSCSPISGHRSVSWYQQTPGQGLQFLFEYFSETQRNKGNFPGRFSGRQFSNSRSEMNVSTLELGDSALYLCASSLGQQQETQYFGPGTRLLVL.

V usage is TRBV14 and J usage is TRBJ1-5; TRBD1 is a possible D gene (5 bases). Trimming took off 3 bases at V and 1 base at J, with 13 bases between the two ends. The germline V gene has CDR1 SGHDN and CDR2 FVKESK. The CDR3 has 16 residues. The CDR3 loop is CASSHPGGWSNQPQHF. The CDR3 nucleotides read TGTGCCAGCAGCCATCCTGGGGGGTGGAGCAATCAGCCCCAGCATTTT.

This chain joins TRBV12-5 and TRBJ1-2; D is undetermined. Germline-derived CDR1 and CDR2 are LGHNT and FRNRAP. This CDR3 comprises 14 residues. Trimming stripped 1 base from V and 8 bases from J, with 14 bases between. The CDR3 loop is CASGLDQLPGGYTF. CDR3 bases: TGTGCTAGTGGTTTGGATCAACTCCCCGGCGGCTACACCTTC.

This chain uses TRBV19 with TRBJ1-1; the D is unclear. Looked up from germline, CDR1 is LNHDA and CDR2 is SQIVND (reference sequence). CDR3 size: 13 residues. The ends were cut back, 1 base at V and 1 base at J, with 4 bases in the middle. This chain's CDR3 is CASSIGRNTEAFF. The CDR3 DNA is TGTGCCAGTAGTATAGGTAGGAACACTGAAGCTTTCTTT.

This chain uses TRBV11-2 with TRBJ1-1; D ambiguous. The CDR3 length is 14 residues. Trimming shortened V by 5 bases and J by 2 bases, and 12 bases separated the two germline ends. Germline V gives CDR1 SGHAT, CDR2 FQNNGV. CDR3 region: CASSPERQNTEAFF. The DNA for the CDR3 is TGTGCCAGCAGCCCTGAAAGACAAAACACTGAAGCTTTCTTT.

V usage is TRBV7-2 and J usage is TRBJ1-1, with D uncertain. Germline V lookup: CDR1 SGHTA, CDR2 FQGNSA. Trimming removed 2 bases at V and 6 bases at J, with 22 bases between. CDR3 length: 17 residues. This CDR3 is CASSLWAQWPWGAEAFF. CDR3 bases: TGTGCCAGCAGCTTATGGGCCCAATGGCCATGGGGAGCTGAAGCTTTCTTT.

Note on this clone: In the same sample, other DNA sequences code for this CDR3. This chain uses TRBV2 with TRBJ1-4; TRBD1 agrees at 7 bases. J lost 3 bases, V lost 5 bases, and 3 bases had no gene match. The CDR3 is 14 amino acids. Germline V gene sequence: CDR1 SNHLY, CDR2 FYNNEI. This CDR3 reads CASSSRGANEKLFF. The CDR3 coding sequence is TGTGCCAGCAGTTCCAGGGGGGCTAATGAAAAACTGTTTTTT.